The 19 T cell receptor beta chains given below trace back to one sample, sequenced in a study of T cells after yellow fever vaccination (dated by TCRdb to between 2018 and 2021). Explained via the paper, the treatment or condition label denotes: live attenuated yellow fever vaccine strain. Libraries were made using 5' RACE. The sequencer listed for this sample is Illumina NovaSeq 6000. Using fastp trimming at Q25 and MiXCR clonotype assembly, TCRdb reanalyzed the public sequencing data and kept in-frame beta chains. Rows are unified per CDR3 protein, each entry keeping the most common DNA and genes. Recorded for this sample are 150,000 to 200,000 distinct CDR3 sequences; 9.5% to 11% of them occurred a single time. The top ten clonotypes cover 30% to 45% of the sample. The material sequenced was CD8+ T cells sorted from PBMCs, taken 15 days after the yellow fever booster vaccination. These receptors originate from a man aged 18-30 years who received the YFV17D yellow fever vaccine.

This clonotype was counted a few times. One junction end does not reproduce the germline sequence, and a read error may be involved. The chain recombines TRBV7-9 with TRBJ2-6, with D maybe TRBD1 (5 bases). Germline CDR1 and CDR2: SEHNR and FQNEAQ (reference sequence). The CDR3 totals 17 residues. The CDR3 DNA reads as TGTGCCAGCAGCGCGCCCACCGCGGCCGCTGGGGCCGACGTCCTGACTTTC. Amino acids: CASSAPTAAAGADVLTF. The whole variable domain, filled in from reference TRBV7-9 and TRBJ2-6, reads DTGVSQNPRHKITKRGQNVTFRCDPISEHNRLYWYRQTLGQGPEFLTYFQNEAQLEKSRLLSDRFSAERPKGSFSTLEIQRTEQGDSAMYLCASSAPTAAAGADVLTFGAGSRLTVL.

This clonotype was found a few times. The CDR3 nucleotides read TGTGCCACCAGCAGAGCAGGGGGTATAGGACAGGGTGGCACCGGGGAGCTGTTTTTT. This gives the protein CATSRAGGIGQGGTGELFF. V gene TRBV15 combines with J gene TRBJ2-2; TRBD1 agrees at 8 bases. CDR1 is LNHNV and CDR2 is YYDKDF in the germline V gene (reference sequence). Germline trimming cut 1 base from V and 4 bases from J; bases unmatched to any gene: 14. The CDR3 has 19 residues.

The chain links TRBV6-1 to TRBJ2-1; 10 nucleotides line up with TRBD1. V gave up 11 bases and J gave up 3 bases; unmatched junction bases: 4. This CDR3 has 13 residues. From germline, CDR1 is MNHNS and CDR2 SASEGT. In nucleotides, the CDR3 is TGTGCCCTGGGACAGGGGAGCTACAATGAGCAGTTCTTC. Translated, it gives CALGQGSYNEQFF.

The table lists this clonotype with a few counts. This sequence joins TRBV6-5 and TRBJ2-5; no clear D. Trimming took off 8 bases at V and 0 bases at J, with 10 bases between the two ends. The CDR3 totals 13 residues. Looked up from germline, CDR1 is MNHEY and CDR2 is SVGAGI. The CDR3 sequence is CASQYANQETQYF. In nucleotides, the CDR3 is TGTGCCAGCCAGTATGCGAACCAAGAGACCCAGTACTTC.

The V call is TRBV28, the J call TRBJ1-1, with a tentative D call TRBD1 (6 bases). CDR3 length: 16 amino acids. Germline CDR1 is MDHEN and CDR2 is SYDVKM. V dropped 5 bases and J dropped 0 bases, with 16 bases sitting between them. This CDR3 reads CASSPPQTGLNTEAFF. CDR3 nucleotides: TGTGCCAGCAGTCCCCCCCAGACAGGTTTGAACACTGAAGCTTTCTTT. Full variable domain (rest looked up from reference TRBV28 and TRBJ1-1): DVKVTQSSRYLVKRTGEKVFLECVQDMDHENMFWYRQDPGLGLRLIYFSYDVKMKEKGDIPEGYSVSREKKERFSLILESASTNQTSMYLCASSPPQTGLNTEAFFGQGTRLTVV.

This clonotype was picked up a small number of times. Here the CDR3 reads CAISDGIFYEQYF. The CDR3 DNA follows: TGTGCCATCAGTGACGGCATATTTTACGAGCAGTACTTC. The rearrangement joins TRBV10-3 to TRBJ2-7, with D unclear. The CDR3 contains 13 residues. CDR1 is ENHRY, CDR2 SYGVKD, per germline. V shed 3 bases and J shed 4 bases, with 10 bases lying between them.

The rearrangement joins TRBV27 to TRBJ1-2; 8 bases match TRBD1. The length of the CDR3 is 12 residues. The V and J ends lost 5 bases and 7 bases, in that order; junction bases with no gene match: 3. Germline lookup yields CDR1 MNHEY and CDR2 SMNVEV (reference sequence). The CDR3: CASSPTGAGYTF. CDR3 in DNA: TGTGCCAGCAGTCCGACAGGGGCTGGCTACACCTTC.

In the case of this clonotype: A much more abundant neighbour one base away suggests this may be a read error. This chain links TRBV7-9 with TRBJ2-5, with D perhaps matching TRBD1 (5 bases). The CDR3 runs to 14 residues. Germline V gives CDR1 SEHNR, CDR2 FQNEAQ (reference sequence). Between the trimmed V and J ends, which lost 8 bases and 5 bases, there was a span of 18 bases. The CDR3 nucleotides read TGTGCCAGCGGCTCTCAGGGCTTGGGGGAGACCCAGTACTTC. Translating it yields CASGSQGLGETQYF.

The CDR3 loop is CASSFYSGGTDTQYF. CDR3 bases: TGTGCCAGTAGTTTTTACTCGGGGGGCACAGATACGCAGTATTTT. The V gene is TRBV19, the J gene TRBJ2-3; tentative D call: TRBD2 (6 bases). Trimming removed 5 bases at V and 1 base at J, with 13 bases between. Germline V gene data show CDR1 as LNHDA and CDR2 as SQIVND (reference sequence). The CDR3 totals 15 residues.

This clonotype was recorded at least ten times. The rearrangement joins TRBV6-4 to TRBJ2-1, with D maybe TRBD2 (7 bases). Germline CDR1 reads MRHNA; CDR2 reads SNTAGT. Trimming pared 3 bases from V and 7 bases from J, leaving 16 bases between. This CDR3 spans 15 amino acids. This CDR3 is CASSDLGGAGNEQFF. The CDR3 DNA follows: TGTGCCAGCAGTGATCTGGGGGGGGCCGGTAATGAGCAGTTCTTC.

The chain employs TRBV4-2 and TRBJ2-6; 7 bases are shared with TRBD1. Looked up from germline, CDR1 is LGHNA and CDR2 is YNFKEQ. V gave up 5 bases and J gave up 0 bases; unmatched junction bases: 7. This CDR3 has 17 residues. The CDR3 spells CASSSPGQISGANVLTF. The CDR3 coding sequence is TGTGCCAGCAGCTCGCCGGGACAGATCTCTGGGGCCAACGTCCTGACTTTC.

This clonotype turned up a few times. The CDR3 region has the DNA TGTGCCAGCACGGGTAGTCCAACCGGGGAGCTGTTTTTT. It codes for CASTGSPTGELFF. The rearrangement uses TRBV6-5 and TRBJ2-2; unclear D gene. This CDR3 has 13 amino acids. The V gene lost 7 bases and the J gene lost 5 bases, with 11 bases spanning the gap. The germline V gene has CDR1 MNHEY and CDR2 SVGAGI.

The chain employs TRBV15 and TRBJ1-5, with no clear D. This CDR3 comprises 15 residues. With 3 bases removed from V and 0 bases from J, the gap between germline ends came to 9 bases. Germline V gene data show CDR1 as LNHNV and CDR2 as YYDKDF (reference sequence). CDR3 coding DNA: TGTGCCACCAGCAGTCGTGGGAATAGCAATCAGCCCCAGCATTTT. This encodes CATSSRGNSNQPQHF.

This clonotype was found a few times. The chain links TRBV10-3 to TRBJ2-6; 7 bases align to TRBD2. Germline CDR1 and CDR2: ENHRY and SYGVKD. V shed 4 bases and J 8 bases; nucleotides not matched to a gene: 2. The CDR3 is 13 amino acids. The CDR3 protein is CAISGEGSNVLTF. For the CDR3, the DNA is TGTGCCATCAGTGGGGAGGGTTCCAACGTCCTGACTTTC.

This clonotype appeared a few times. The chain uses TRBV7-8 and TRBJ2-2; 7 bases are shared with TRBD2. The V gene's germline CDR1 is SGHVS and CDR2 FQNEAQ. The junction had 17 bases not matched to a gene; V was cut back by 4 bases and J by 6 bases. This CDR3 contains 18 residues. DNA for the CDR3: TGTGCCAGCAGCTCGTATCAGTCAGCGGGGTTGAATGCCGGGGAGCTGTTTTTT. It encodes CASSSYQSAGLNAGELFF.

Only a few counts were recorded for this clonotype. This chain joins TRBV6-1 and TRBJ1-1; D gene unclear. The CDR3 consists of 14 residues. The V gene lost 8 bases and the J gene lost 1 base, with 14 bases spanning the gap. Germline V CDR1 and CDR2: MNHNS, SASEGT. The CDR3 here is CASRRSGGNTEAFF. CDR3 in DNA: TGTGCCAGCCGCCGGTCAGGCGGGAACACTGAAGCTTTCTTT.

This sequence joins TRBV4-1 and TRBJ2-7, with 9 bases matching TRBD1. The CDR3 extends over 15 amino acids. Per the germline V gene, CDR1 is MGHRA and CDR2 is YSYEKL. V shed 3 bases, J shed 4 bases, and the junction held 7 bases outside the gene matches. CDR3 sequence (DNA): TGCGCCAGCAGCCAGGATACAGGGGGCGTATACGAGCAGTACTTC. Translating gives CASSQDTGGVYEQYF.

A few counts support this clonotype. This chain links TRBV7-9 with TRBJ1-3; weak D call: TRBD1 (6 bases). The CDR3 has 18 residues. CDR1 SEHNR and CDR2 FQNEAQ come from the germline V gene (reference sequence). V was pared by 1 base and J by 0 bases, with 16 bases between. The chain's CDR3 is CASSLDYKTGHSGNTIYF. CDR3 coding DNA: TGTGCCAGCAGCTTAGACTATAAGACAGGCCACTCTGGAAACACCATATATTTT.

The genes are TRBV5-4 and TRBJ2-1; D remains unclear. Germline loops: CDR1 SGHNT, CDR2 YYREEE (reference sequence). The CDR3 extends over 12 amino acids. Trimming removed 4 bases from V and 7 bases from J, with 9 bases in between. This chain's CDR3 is CASSADGNEQFF. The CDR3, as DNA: TGTGCCAGCAGCGCGGACGGGAATGAGCAGTTCTTC.